The 9 T cell receptor beta chains in this list originate from one sample, sequenced in a study of cytomegalovirus exposure and HLA in healthy donors listed by TCRdb under 2017. The library was obtained by the immunoSEQ multiplex PCR assay. TCRdb took this table from immuneACCESS and kept in-frame rearrangements with V and J called. Such tables lack part of the clones; where checked against another copy, unresolved V genes explain under half of the gap, and the rest is unexplained. The sample records approximately 62,000 clones, around 92% of which are singletons. Together, the top ten hold 1% to 1.5% of the sample. The sample consisted of PBMCs. These receptors originate from a woman younger than 35 in good health and CMV-seronegative.

V usage is TRBV7-9 and J usage is TRBJ1-2; 8 bases line up with TRBD1. Germline V gene data show CDR1 as SEHNR and CDR2 as FQNEAQ (reference sequence). Trimming removed 4 bases from V and 4 bases from J; junction bases left unmatched: 8. This CDR3 comprises 15 residues. CDR3 in amino acids: CASSSSPGQGYGYTF. CDR3 coding DNA: TGTGCCAGCAGCTCCTCCCCCGGACAGGGCTATGGCTACACCTTC.

CDR3 coding DNA: TGTGCCAGCAGCTCCTTAGGGGGACCACAAGAGACCCAGTACTTC. It codes for CASSSLGGPQETQYF. The chain recombines TRBV7-9 with TRBJ2-5, with D possibly matching TRBD1 (6 bases). Germline CDR1 reads SEHNR; CDR2 reads FQNEAQ (reference sequence). Deletions cut 4 bases from V and 2 bases from J, with 14 bases between. The CDR3 length is 15 residues.

The rearrangement joins TRBV7-8 to TRBJ1-1, with D possibly matching TRBD1 (6 bases). Germline loops: CDR1 SGHVS, CDR2 FQNEAQ. This CDR3 spans 14 amino acids. The V gene lost 5 bases and the J gene lost 1 base, with 11 bases spanning the gap. CDR3 coding DNA: TGTGCCAGCAGCCTACAGGGTAAGAACACTGAAGCTTTCTTT. It is translated as CASSLQGKNTEAFF.

The genes are TRBV28 and TRBJ2-1, with TRBD2 as a possible D gene (5 bases). CDR3 length: 17 residues. Germline loops: CDR1 MDHEN, CDR2 SYDVKM. The V gene lost 6 bases and the J gene lost 0 bases, with 18 bases spanning the gap. The CDR3 protein is CASRPRMDGISYNEQFF. As DNA, the CDR3 is TGTGCCAGCAGACCCAGGATGGACGGGATCTCCTACAATGAGCAGTTCTTC. Combining the CDR3 with reference TRBV28 and TRBJ2-1 gives the whole variable domain DVKVTQSSRYLVKRTGEKVFLECVQDMDHENMFWYRQDPGLGLRLIYFSYDVKMKEKGDIPEGYSVSREKKERFSLILESASTNQTSMYLCASRPRMDGISYNEQFFGPGTRLTVL.

The chain uses TRBV7-8 and TRBJ1-1; tentative D call: TRBD1 (5 bases). Trimming left V 0 bases short and J 3 bases short, with 11 bases between. The germline CDR1 and CDR2 sequences are SGHVS and FQNEAQ. This CDR3 is built from 15 residues. The DNA for the CDR3 is TGTGCCAGCAGCTTAGCAGGGGCGGTGTACACTGAAGCTTTCTTT. Encoded protein: CASSLAGAVYTEAFF.

The chain couples TRBV6-4 to TRBJ2-3; weak D call: TRBD2 (5 bases). V was trimmed by 6 bases and J by 0 bases, leaving 10 bases between them. Germline loops: CDR1 MRHNA, CDR2 SNTAGT. The CDR3 consists of 14 residues. The CDR3 loop reads CASRRERSTDTQYF. In nucleotides, the CDR3 is TGTGCCAGCAGGAGGGAGCGCAGCACAGATACGCAGTATTTT.

The V gene is TRBV2, the J gene TRBJ2-1, with 14 bases aligning to TRBD2. CDR3 length: 16 residues. Germline V gene lookup returns CDR1 SNHLY and CDR2 FYNNEI. The V segment lost 6 bases and the J segment 7 bases; nucleotides outside the gene matches: 8. The CDR3, as DNA: TGTGCCAGCAGGGTTACCGGGACTAGCGGGAGAAATGAGCAGTTCTTC. Encoded protein: CASRVTGTSGRNEQFF.

CDR3 sequence reads: CASNSYRGSEKLFF. DNA for the CDR3: TGTGCCAGCAACAGTTACAGGGGAAGCGAAAAACTGTTTTTT. The V gene is TRBV6-1, the J gene TRBJ1-4; the match to TRBD1 covers 7 bases. The V gene end was trimmed by 7 bases and the J gene end by 8 bases; junction bases not matched to a gene: 10. Per the germline V gene, CDR1 is MNHNS and CDR2 is SASEGT. The CDR3 runs 14 residues.

The J gene is TRBJ1-4, the V gene TRBV19, with D unclear. The CDR3 is made up of 14 amino acids. The germline V and J ends were trimmed by 5 bases and 10 bases, with 17 bases remaining between them. Germline V gene data show CDR1 as LNHDA and CDR2 as SQIVND (reference sequence). The CDR3 coding sequence is TGTGCCAGTAGTTCCCTCTCCGCGGGTGGAAAACTGTTTTTT. Its translation: CASSSLSAGGKLFF.